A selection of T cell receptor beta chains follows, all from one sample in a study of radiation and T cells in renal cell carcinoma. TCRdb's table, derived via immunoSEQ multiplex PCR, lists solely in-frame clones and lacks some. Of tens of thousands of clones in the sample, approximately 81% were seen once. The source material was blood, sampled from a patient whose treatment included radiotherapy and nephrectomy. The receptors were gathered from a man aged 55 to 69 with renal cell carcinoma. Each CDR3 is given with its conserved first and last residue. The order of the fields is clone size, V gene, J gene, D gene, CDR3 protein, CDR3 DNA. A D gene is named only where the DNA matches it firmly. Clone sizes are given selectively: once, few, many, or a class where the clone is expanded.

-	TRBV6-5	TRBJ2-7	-	CASSSGGLATRYF	TGTGCCAGCAGTTCCGGGGGCCTGGCCACTAGGTACTTC
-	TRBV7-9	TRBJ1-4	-	CASSSTRDVTNEKLFF	TGTGCCAGCAGCTCGACCCGGGACGTAACTAATGAAAAACTGTTTTTT
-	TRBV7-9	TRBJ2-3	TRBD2	CASSLDGRARDTQYF	TGTGCCAGCAGCTTAGATGGGAGGGCGAGAGATACGCAGTATTTT
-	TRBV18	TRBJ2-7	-	CASSQIPYVEQYF	TGTGCCAGCTCACAAATCCCCTACGTGGAGCAGTACTTC
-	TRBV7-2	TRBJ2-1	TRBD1	CASSKRDRVLGRSYNEQFF	TGTGCCAGCAGCAAACGGGACAGGGTCCTGGGGCGCTCCTACAATGAGCAGTTCTTC
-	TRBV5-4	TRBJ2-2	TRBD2	CASGPELAGTNTGELFF	TGTGCCAGCGGCCCCGAGTTAGCGGGAACAAACACCGGGGAGCTGTTTTTT
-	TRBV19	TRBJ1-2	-	CASSIRGSDGYTF	TGTGCCAGTAGTATCCGGGGTTCTGACGGCTACACCTTC
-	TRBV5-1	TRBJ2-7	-	CASSLGGTSTYEQYF	TGCGCCAGCAGCTTGGGGGGGACTTCAACCTACGAGCAGTACTTC
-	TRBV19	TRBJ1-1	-	CASSIWQTVNTEAFF	TGTGCCAGTAGTATCTGGCAGACAGTGAACACTGAAGCTTTCTTT
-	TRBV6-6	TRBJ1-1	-	CASSAHGANTEAFF	TGTGCCAGCAGTGCGCACGGGGCGAACACTGAAGCTTTCTTT
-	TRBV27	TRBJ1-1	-	CASGHPAMNTEAFF	TGTGCCAGCGGGCATCCAGCCATGAACACTGAAGCTTTCTTT
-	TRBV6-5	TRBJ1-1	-	CASSYWVGSDTEAFF	TGTGCCAGCAGTTACTGGGTGGGATCGGACACTGAAGCTTTCTTT
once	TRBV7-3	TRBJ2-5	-	CASSPRGDSGIPETQYF	TGTGCCAGCAGCCCTAGGGGGGACTCAGGAATCCCAGAGACCCAGTACTTC
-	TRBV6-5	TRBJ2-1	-	CASGFGEGVDEQFF	TGTGCCAGCGGCTTTGGAGAGGGGGTGGATGAGCAGTTCTTC
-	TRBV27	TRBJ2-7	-	CASSLRGHSYEQYF	TGTGCCAGCAGTTTAAGGGGCCACTCCTACGAGCAGTACTTC
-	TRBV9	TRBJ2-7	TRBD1	CASSDPRTGGHEQYF	TGTGCCAGCAGCGATCCCCGGACAGGGGGCCACGAGCAGTACTTC
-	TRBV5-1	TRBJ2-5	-	CASSVGQQGTQYF	TGCGCCAGCAGCGTCGGACAGCAAGGGACCCAGTACTTC
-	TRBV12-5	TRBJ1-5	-	CASGGGQGRIDQPQHF	TGTGCTAGTGGTGGGGGGCAGGGGAGGATTGATCAGCCCCAGCATTTT
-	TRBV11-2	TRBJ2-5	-	CASSRSQAETQYF	TGTGCCAGCAGCCGATCTCAGGCTGAGACCCAGTACTTC
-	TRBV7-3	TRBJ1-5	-	CASSPWSDQPQHF	TGTGCCAGCAGTCCATGGAGTGATCAGCCCCAGCATTTT
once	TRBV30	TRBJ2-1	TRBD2	CAWRALSGMVGEQFF	TGTGCCTGGAGGGCTCTTAGCGGGATGGTTGGTGAGCAGTTCTTC
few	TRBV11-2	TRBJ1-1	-	CASSLGQGWGTEAFF	TGTGCCAGCAGCTTAGGGCAGGGCTGGGGCACTGAAGCTTTCTTT
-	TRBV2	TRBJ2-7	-	CASTRGDFTYEQYF	TGTGCCAGTACGAGAGGGGATTTCACCTACGAGCAGTACTTC
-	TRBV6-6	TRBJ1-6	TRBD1	CASSHIWDSHNSPLHF	TGTGCCAGCAGTCATATTTGGGACAGCCATAATTCACCCCTCCACTTT
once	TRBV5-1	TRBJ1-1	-	CASSLMVRGLGTEAFF	TGCGCCAGCAGCTTGATGGTAAGGGGATTGGGCACTGAAGCTTTCTTT
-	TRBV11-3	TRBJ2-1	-	CASSRQEINNEQFF	TGTGCCAGCAGCCGACAGGAGATAAACAATGAGCAGTTCTTC
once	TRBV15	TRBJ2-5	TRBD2	CATSRALAGGGGVETQYF	TGTGCCACCAGCAGAGCCCTAGCGGGAGGCGGCGGGGTAGAGACCCAGTACTTC
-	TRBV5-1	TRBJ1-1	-	CASRPQGIGNTEAFF	TGCGCCAGCAGGCCCCAGGGTATTGGGAACACTGAAGCTTTCTTT
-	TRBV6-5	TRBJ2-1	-	CASSYSGGSYNEQFF	TGTGCCAGCAGTTACTCGGGGGGCTCCTACAATGAGCAGTTCTTC
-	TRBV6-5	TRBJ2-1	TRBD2	CASSPGLGGDEQFF	TGTGCCAGCAGCCCCGGACTAGGTGGGGATGAGCAGTTCTTC
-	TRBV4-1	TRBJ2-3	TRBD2	CASSHAGLASFTDTQYF	TGCGCCAGCAGCCATGCGGGACTAGCATCCTTCACAGATACGCAGTATTTT
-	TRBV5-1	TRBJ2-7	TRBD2	CASSPDGGGEQYF	TGCGCCAGCAGCCCCGACGGGGGGGGCGAGCAGTACTTC
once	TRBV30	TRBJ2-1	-	CAWSWGNDEQFF	TGTGCCTGGTCGTGGGGGAACGATGAGCAGTTCTTC
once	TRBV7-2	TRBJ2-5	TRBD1	CASSSNRGVWETQYF	TGTGCCAGCAGCTCGAACAGGGGAGTGTGGGAGACCCAGTACTTC
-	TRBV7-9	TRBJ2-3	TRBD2	CASSFILSTSGRTDTQYF	TGTGCCAGCAGCTTTATACTCTCCACTAGCGGGAGGACAGATACGCAGTATTTT
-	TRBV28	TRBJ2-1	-	CASSLTYANEQFF	TGTGCCAGCAGCTTAACATATGCCAATGAGCAGTTCTTC
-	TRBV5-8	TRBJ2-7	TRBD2	CASSPLSTSRSYEQYF	TGTGCCAGCAGCCCATTATCGACTAGCAGATCCTACGAGCAGTACTTC
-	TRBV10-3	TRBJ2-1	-	CAISDRGGSNEQFF	TGTGCCATCAGTGATCGTGGGGGTAGCAATGAGCAGTTCTTC
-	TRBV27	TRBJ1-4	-	CASSFGKFQKLFF	TGTGCCAGCAGTTTTGGGAAGTTTCAAAAACTGTTTTTT
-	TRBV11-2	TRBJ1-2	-	CASSPDNNYGYTF	TGTGCCAGCAGCCCTGACAATAACTATGGCTACACCTTC
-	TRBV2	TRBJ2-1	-	CASDGPGTYNEQFF	TGTGCCAGCGACGGTCCCGGGACCTACAATGAGCAGTTCTTC
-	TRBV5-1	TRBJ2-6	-	CASSLRPASGANVLTF	TGCGCCAGCAGCTTGCGGCCGGCATCGGGGGCCAACGTCCTGACTTTC
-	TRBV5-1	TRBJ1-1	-	CASSLGGLYEAFF	TGCGCCAGCAGCTTGGGGGGTTTGTATGAAGCTTTCTTT
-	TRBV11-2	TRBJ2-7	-	CASSLVGLRASGEQYF	TGTGCCAGCAGCTTAGTAGGTCTTCGGGCTTCGGGGGAGCAGTACTTC